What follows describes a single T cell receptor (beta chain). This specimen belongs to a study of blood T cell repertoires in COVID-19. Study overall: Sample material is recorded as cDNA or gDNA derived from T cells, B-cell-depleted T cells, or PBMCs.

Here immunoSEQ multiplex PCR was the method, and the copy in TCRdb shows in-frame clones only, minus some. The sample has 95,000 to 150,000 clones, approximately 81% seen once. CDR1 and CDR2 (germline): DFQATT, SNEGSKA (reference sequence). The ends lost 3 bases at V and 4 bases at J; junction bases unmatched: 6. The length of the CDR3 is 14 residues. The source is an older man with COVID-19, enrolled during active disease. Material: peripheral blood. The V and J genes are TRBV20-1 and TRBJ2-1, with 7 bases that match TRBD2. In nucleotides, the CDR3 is TGCAGTGCTAGTAGGGCTAGCGGTTACAATGAGCAGTTCTTC. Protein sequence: CSASRASGYNEQFF.